Listed below are T cell receptor beta chains from one sample, sequenced in a study of T-cell memory formation after mild COVID-19. TCRdb re-derived calls from the 5' RACE reads in MiXCR, one entry per CDR3 protein. The sample records about 560,000 distinct CDR3 sequences, about 18% being singletons. Sequencing input: PBMCs or a T cell subset sorted from them (not recorded which). Receptor source: an adult woman who had mild COVID-19 (a few samples of this study predate the infection). Cell type and time point are not known. The CDR3 runs from the conserved cysteine through the conserved F or W. The order of the fields is clone size, V gene, D gene, J gene, CDR3 DNA, CDR3 protein. A D gene is named only where the DNA matches it firmly. Size tells how often a clone was seen (once, few, many) or the class of an expanded clone, and some rows leave it out.

few	TRBV28	NA	TRBJ2-2	TGTGCCAGCAGTTCCCGTCGGAAAACCGGGGAGCTGTTTTTT	CASSSRRKTGELFF
few	TRBV7-2	NA	TRBJ2-7	TGTGCCAGCAGCCACGCGCGGTCCACCTACGAGCAGTACTTC	CASSHARSTYEQYF
NA	TRBV7-9	NA	TRBJ2-3	TGTGCCAGCAGCCCTTGGGGAAGGGGCGCAGATACGCAGTATTTT	CASSPWGRGADTQYF
few	TRBV27	TRBD1	TRBJ2-3	TGTGCCAGCAGTAGCCGGACAGGTTCGCAGTATTTT	CASSSRTGSQYF
NA	TRBV7-2	TRBD1	TRBJ1-1	TGTGCCAGCAGGTTGGGACAGGGGGTCACTGAAGCTTTCTTT	CASRLGQGVTEAFF
NA	TRBV4-2	TRBD2	TRBJ2-2	TGTGCCAGCAGCCAAGCCACCCTAGCGGGACTAGACACCGGGGAGCTGTTTTTT	CASSQATLAGLDTGELFF
NA	TRBV7-2	TRBD1	TRBJ2-6	TGTGCCAGCAGCTTGTCGGACAGGGGAAGTTTTGGGGCCAACGTCCTGACTTTC	CASSLSDRGSFGANVLTF
NA	TRBV19	TRBD2	TRBJ2-2	TGTGCCACCGGGGAGGGATCGAACACCGGGGAGCTGTTTTTT	CATGEGSNTGELFF
few	TRBV7-3	NA	TRBJ1-1	TGTGCCAGCAGCTCGAAAGGGGGCACTGAAGCTTTCTTT	CASSSKGGTEAFF
NA	TRBV5-1	NA	TRBJ1-3	TGCGCCAGCAGCGGGACTGCGAAGAGCTCTGGAAACACCATATATTTT	CASSGTAKSSGNTIYF